The subject of this entry is one T cell receptor (beta chain). Its antigen is still unknown. These data are taken from a study of CXCR3-negative and CXCR3-positive naive CD8 T cells. The study's findings and limits: For naive cells, CXCR3-negative and CXCR3-positive subsets had similar TRBV-TRBJ usage; for memory cells, usage differed. In both naive subsets diversity was comparably high, whereas memory CD8+ cells showed much lower diversity. Compared with CXCR3-negative naive cells, CXCR3-positive naive cells showed more hydrophobic TRB CDR3s. The authors found comparable surface CD5 between naive subsets and inferred TCR strength from TRB CDR3 properties.

CDR3 length: 12 amino acids. In germline, CDR1 is SQVTM, CDR2 ANQGSEA. UMI labels and 5' RACE were used to prepare the TRB cDNA libraries. One entry per CDR3 protein, without DNA, is what TCRdb gives after re-calling the 5' RACE reads. This listing includes some 110,000 distinct CDR3 sequences. This rearrangement joins TRBV29-1 to TRBJ1-2; the TRBD1 assignment by TCRdb is unverifiable without DNA. The specimen was naive CXCR3+ CD8+ T cells from blood. Subset here: CD45RO-CCR7+CD27+CD95- naive CD8+ T cells expressing CXCR3 (TNR3+). The TCR sequence derives from a human donor in good health. Some clones in this sample may be carry-over from other donors' samples. CDR3 in amino acids: CSVEVGLLGYTF.